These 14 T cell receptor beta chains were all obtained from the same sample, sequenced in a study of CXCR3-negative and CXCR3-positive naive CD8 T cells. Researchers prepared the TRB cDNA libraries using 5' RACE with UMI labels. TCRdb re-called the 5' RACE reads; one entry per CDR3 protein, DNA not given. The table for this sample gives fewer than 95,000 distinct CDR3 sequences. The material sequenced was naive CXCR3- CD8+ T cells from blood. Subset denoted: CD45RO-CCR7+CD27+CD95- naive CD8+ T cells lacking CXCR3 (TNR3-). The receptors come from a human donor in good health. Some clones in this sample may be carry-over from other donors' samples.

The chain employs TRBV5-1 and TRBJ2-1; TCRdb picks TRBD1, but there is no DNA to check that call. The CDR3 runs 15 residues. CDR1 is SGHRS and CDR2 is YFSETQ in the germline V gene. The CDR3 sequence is CASSSLRGRGNEQFF.

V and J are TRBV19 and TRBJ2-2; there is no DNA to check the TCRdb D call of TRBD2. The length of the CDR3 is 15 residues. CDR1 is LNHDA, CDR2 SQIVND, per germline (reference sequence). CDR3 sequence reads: CASSATGTSPGELFF.

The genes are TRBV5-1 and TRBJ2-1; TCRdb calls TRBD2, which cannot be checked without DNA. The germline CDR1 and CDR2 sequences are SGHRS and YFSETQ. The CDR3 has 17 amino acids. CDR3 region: CASSLDAGGPSYNEQFF.

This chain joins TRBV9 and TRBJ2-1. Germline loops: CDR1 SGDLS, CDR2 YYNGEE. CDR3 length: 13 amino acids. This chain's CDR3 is CASSVSSDNEQFF.

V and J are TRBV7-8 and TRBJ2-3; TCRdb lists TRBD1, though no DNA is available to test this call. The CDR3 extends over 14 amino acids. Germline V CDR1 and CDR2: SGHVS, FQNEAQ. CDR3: CASVGGPSTDTQYF.

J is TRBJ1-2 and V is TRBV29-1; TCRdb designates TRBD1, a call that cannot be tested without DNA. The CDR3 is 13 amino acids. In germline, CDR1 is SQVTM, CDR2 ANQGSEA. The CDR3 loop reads CSGQTGGSDGYTF.

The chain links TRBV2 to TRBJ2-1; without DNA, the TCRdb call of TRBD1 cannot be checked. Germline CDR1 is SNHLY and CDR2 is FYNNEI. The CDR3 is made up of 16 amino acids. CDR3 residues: CASSFGQGVSYSEQFF.

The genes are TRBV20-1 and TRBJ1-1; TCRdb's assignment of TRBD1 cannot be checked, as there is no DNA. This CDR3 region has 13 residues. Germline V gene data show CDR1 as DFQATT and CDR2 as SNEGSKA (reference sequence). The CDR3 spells CSAPTGMNTEAFF.

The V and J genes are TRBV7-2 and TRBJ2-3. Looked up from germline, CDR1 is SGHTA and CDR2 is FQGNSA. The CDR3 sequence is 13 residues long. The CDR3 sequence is CASSLDRTDTQYF.

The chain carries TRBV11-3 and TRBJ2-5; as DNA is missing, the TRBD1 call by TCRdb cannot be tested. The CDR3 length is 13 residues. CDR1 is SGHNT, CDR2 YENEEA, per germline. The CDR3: CASSYRGEETQYF.

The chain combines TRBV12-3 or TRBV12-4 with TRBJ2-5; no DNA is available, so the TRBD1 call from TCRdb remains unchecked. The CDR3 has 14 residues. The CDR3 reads CASSPRTAQETQYF.

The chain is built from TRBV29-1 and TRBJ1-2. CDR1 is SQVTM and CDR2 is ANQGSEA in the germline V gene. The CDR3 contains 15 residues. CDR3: CSVEPEGYVYYGYTF.

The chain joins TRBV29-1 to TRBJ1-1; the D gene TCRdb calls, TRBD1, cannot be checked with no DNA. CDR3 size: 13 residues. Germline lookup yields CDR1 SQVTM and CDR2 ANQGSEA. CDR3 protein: CSARQAPNTEAFF.

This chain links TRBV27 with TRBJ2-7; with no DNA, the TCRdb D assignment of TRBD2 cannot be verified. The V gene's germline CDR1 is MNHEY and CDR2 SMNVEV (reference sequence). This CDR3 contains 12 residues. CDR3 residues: CASGPVGWEQYF.